These 21 T cell receptor beta chains originate from one sample sequenced in a study of blood T cell repertoires in COVID-19. TCRdb's copy holds only in-frame clones and misses some; the assay was immunoSEQ multiplex PCR. The sample lists roughly 150,000 clones; around nine tenths were seen once. The sequenced material came from peripheral blood. These receptor sequences come from a man over 45 who had recovered from COVID-19.

The V gene is TRBV7-6, the J gene TRBJ2-7; a weak D match, TRBD1 (6 bases). Trimming pared 0 bases from V and 3 bases from J, leaving 12 bases between. This CDR3 has 15 residues. The germline gives CDR1 SGHVS, CDR2 FNYEAQ. The CDR3 DNA sequence: TGTGCCAGCAGCTTAGCGGTACAGGGCGGCTACGAGCAGTACTTC. Protein product: CASSLAVQGGYEQYF.

The rearrangement uses TRBV5-8 and TRBJ2-7; TRBD1 aligns across 9 bases. Germline-derived CDR1 and CDR2 are SGHTS and YDEGEE. This CDR3 comprises 16 residues. V lost 2 bases and J lost 4; bases outside the gene matches: 10. CDR3 protein: CASSLPGQGILYEQYF. The CDR3 DNA sequence: TGTGCCAGCAGCTTACCGGGACAGGGTATTCTTTACGAGCAGTACTTC.

The J gene is TRBJ1-5, the V gene TRBV5-5; 9 positions match TRBD1. J lost 2 bases, V lost 6 bases, and 9 bases had no gene match. CDR1 SGHKS and CDR2 YYEKEE come from the germline V gene (reference sequence). This CDR3 has 16 residues. CDR3 amino acids: CASTSGTGTGNQPQHF. CDR3 in DNA: TGTGCCAGCACATCCGGGACAGGGACGGGCAATCAGCCCCAGCATTTT.

This clone was seen just once. The chain has TRBV4-3 and TRBJ2-7; TRBD2 aligns across 7 bases. V shed 0 bases, J shed 2 bases, and the junction held 4 bases outside the gene matches. The CDR3 consists of 15 residues. Per germline, CDR1 LGHNA and CDR2 YSLEER. CDR3: CASSQEARGTYEQYF. CDR3 DNA sequence: TGCGCCAGCAGCCAAGAGGCGCGGGGGACCTACGAGCAGTACTTC.

The V call is TRBV19, the J call TRBJ2-2, with D perhaps TRBD1 (6 bases). V was pared by 5 bases and J by 7 bases, with 14 bases between. From germline, CDR1 is LNHDA and CDR2 SQIVND (reference sequence). CDR3 length: 14 residues. CDR3 DNA: TGTGCCAGTAGTCCCACAGGGAGAGGCGGGGAGCTGTTTTTT. Translating gives CASSPTGRGGELFF.

This chain connects TRBV4-1 to TRBJ2-1; 7 bases map to TRBD2. Trimming took 1 base from V and 0 from J; bases not matched to a gene: 3. Germline lookup yields CDR1 MGHRA and CDR2 YSYEKL. The CDR3 runs 16 residues. In DNA, the CDR3 is TGCGCCAGCAGCCAAGTGGGCGGGAGCTCCTACAATGAGCAGTTCTTC. This gives the protein CASSQVGGSSYNEQFF.

This chain links TRBV19 with TRBJ2-7; 10 nucleotides agree with TRBD2. The CDR3 length is 14 residues. Trimming removed 5 bases from V and 3 bases from J; junction bases left unmatched: 4. The germline V gene encodes CDR1 LNHDA and CDR2 SQIVND (reference sequence). The CDR3 protein is CASSLASGSYEQYF. DNA for the CDR3: TGTGCCAGTAGTCTGGCTAGCGGGAGCTACGAGCAGTACTTC.

V is TRBV19 and J is TRBJ2-1; D is possibly TRBD1 (5 bases). CDR3 length: 15 amino acids. The ends were cut back, 5 bases at V and 5 bases at J, with 16 bases in the middle. Germline values: CDR1 LNHDA, CDR2 SQIVND (reference sequence). The CDR3 loop is CASSQFGRAHNEQFF. The DNA for the CDR3 is TGTGCCAGTAGTCAGTTTGGCAGGGCCCACAATGAGCAGTTCTTC.

The chain employs TRBV30 and TRBJ1-1; possibly TRBD1 for D (6 bases). V was trimmed by 5 bases and J by 0 bases, leaving 13 bases between them. This CDR3 is 14 amino acids long. Per germline, CDR1 GTSNPN and CDR2 SVGIG (reference sequence). CDR3 in DNA: TGTGCCTGGGCACCGGGACACCTGAACACTGAAGCTTTCTTT. This encodes CAWAPGHLNTEAFF.

In this sample, this clone turned up a few times. CDR3 amino acids: CASSSRRSSYNSPLHF. CDR3 DNA: TGTGCCAGCAGCTCCCGACGGAGCTCCTATAATTCACCCCTCCACTTT. The chain employs TRBV7-9 and TRBJ1-6; D gene unclear. The CDR3 is 16 residues long. Germline V gene sequence: CDR1 SEHNR, CDR2 FQNEAQ (reference sequence). The V end lost 4 bases, the J end lost 0 bases, and 10 bases lay between the germline ends.

The chain joins TRBV5-5 to TRBJ1-4; unclear D gene. The V gene's germline CDR1 is SGHKS and CDR2 YYEKEE (reference sequence). The germline V and J ends were trimmed by 1 base and 2 bases, with 9 bases remaining between them. This CDR3 is 15 amino acids long. CDR3 residues: CASSLFPGTNEKLFF. The CDR3 coding sequence is TGTGCCAGCAGCTTGTTCCCAGGCACTAATGAAAAACTGTTTTTT.

The rearrangement uses TRBV30 and TRBJ1-4, with unresolved D. CDR3 length: 10 residues. CDR1 is GTSNPN and CDR2 is SVGIG in the germline V gene (reference sequence). V lost 3 bases to trimming and J lost 8 bases, with 4 bases between them. CDR3 region: CAWRREKLFF. CDR3 sequence (DNA): TGTGCCTGGAGACGGGAAAAACTGTTTTTT.

This chain uses TRBV6-2 or TRBV6-3 with TRBJ2-1; 7 bases are a match to TRBD2. This CDR3 contains 13 residues. The ends lost 2 bases at V and 7 bases at J; junction bases unmatched: 2. Germline CDR1 and CDR2: MNHEY and SVGEGT. CDR3 residues: CASSYTGGNEQFF. For the CDR3, the DNA is TGTGCCAGCAGTTACACGGGAGGAAATGAGCAGTTCTTC.

The chain couples TRBV10-3 to TRBJ2-1; TRBD1 aligns across 9 bases. Trimming took 1 base from V and 2 from J; bases not matched to a gene: 6. Germline V gene data show CDR1 as ENHRY and CDR2 as SYGVKD. The CDR3 extends over 17 amino acids. DNA of the CDR3: TGTGCCATCAGTGAGTATGGACAGGGGAGTGCCTACAATGAGCAGTTCTTC. Protein: CAISEYGQGSAYNEQFF.

V is TRBV27 and J is TRBJ2-6, with D tentatively TRBD2 (6 bases). Germline assignment: CDR1 MNHEY and CDR2 SMNVEV (reference sequence). The CDR3 length is 14 residues. The V end lost 10 bases, the J end lost 4 bases, and 14 bases lay between the germline ends. CDR3 sequence (DNA): TGTGCCACTCGGCGGGGTACCGGGGCCAACGTCCTGACTTTC. It translates to CATRRGTGANVLTF.

This sequence joins TRBV27 and TRBJ2-7, with no clear D. Germline values: CDR1 MNHEY, CDR2 SMNVEV (reference sequence). V shed 6 bases and J shed 3 bases, with 12 bases lying between them. The CDR3 length is 13 residues. The CDR3 is CASSRLADYEQYF. CDR3 nucleotide sequence: TGTGCCAGCAGCAGGCTGGCCGACTACGAGCAGTACTTC.

The chain couples TRBV6-6 to TRBJ1-4; TRBD1 might be the D (6 bases). Germline V CDR1 and CDR2: MNHNY, SVGAGI (reference sequence). The V gene lost 7 bases and the J gene lost 3 bases, with 12 bases spanning the gap. CDR3 length equals 14 residues. This CDR3 is CASTKGGPNEKLFF. Written as DNA, the CDR3 is TGTGCCAGCACCAAGGGGGGGCCTAATGAAAAACTGTTTTTT.

The chain combines TRBV9 with TRBJ2-7; 7 bases line up with TRBD2. Trimming cost V 3 bases and J 2 bases; bases outside gene matches: 8. CDR1 is SGDLS, CDR2 YYNGEE, per germline. CDR3 size: 15 residues. CDR3 residues: CASSAGPAGAYEQYF. The CDR3 DNA sequence: TGTGCCAGCAGCGCCGGGCCTGCGGGGGCCTACGAGCAGTACTTC.

The chain employs TRBV28 and TRBJ2-5, with TRBD1 as a possible D gene (6 bases). Germline assignment: CDR1 MDHEN and CDR2 SYDVKM. The V gene lost 7 bases and the J gene lost 1 base, with 13 bases spanning the gap. There are 14 residues in the CDR3. The CDR3 is CASKSPGAQETQYF. For the CDR3, the DNA is TGTGCCAGCAAGTCTCCAGGGGCCCAAGAGACCCAGTACTTC.

J is TRBJ1-6 and V is TRBV19; D uncertain. The CDR3 loop spans 15 amino acids. Germline CDR1 LNHDA, CDR2 SQIVND (reference sequence). The V end lost 5 bases, the J end lost 5 bases, and 13 bases lay between the germline ends. The CDR3 here is CASSPSSADNSPLHF. The CDR3 DNA is TGTGCCAGTAGTCCCTCGAGCGCCGATAATTCACCCCTCCACTTT.

J is TRBJ2-1 and V is TRBV4-1; 8 nucleotides match TRBD1. The V gene's germline CDR1 is MGHRA and CDR2 YSYEKL. This CDR3 is 16 amino acids long. J gave up 8 bases and V 1 base, and 10 bases lay outside the gene matches. CDR3 sequence (DNA): TGCGCCAGCAGCCAAGCCTCGGACAGGGTTACGTATGAGCAGTTCTTC. Translating gives CASSQASDRVTYEQFF.